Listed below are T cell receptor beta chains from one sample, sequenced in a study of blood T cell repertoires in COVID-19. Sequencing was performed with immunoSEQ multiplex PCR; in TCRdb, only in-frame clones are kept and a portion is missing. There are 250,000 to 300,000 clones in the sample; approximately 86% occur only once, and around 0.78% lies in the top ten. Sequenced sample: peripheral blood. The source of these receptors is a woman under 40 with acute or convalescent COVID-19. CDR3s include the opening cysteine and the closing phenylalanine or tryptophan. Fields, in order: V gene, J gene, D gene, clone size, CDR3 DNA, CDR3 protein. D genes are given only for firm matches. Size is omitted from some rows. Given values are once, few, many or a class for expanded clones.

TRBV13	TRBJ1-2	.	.	TGTGCCAGCAGCTTAAAGGGGTTGGGCTTGAGGGGGACCTTC	CASSLKGLGLRGTF
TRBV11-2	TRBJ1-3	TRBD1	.	TGTGCCAGCAGCACCCTGACAGGGGCAAGAGGAAACACCATATATTTT	CASSTLTGARGNTIYF
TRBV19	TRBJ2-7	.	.	TGTGCCAGTAGTATCGACCCCTGGACAGAACGTAACGAGCAGTACTTC	CASSIDPWTERNEQYF
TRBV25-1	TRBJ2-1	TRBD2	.	TGTGCCAGCAGTTACCCCGGGACTAGCGGACACAATGAGCAGTTCTTC	CASSYPGTSGHNEQFF
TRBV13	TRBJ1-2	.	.	TGTGCCAGCAGCCCCGGCGGTTTGATGGTTGATGGCTACACCTTC	CASSPGGLMVDGYTF
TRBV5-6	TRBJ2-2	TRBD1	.	TGTGCCAGCAGTACCCGGGACAGGGGGCCGGCCGGGGAGCTGTTTTTT	CASSTRDRGPAGELFF
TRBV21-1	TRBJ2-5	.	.	TGTGCCAGCAGCAACCCACAGGGGTCAGAGACCCAGTACTTC	CASSNPQGSETQYF
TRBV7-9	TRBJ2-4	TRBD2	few	TGTGCCAGCAGCCCGCAGACTAGCGGTTTAGCCAAAAACATTCAGTACTTC	CASSPQTSGLAKNIQYF
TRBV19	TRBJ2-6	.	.	TGTGCCAGTAGTCGCGACCACTCTGGGGCTAACGTCCTGACTTTC	CASSRDHSGANVLTF
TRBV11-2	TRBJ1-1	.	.	TGTGCCAGCAGCGATCTTACAGATGAAGCTTTCTTT	CASSDLTDEAFF
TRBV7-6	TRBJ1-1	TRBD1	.	TGTGCCAGCAGCTTTTGGACAGGGGGGAACACTGAAGCTTTCTTT	CASSFWTGGNTEAFF
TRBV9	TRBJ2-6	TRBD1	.	TGTGCCAGCAGCGTTACAGGGGGCATCGGTGGGGCCAACGTCCTGACTTTC	CASSVTGGIGGANVLTF
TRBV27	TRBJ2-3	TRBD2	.	TGTGCCAGCAGTTACGTCCCGGGAGGCCCCACAGATACGCAGTATTTT	CASSYVPGGPTDTQYF
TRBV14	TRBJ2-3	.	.	TGTGCCAGCAGCCAAGGGTTCGGGGAGTCAGATACGCAGTATTTT	CASSQGFGESDTQYF
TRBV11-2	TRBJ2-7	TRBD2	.	TGTGCCAGCAGCTCCACCCGGCTAGCGGCATCCTACGAGCAGTACTTC	CASSSTRLAASYEQYF
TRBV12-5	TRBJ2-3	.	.	TGTGCTAGTGGTTTGGCGCTAGGACTTGGACTTTCCACAGATACGCAGTATTTT	CASGLALGLGLSTDTQYF
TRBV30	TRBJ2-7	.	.	TGTGCCTGGAGTGTGGGTGGGCCCTACGAGCAGTACTTC	CAWSVGGPYEQYF
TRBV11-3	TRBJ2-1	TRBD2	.	TGTGCCAGCTCGACTAGCGGGACTAACAATGAGCAGTTCTTC	CASSTSGTNNEQFF
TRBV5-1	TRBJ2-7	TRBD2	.	TGCGCCAGCAGCCCCTCTAGCGGACGCTACGAGCAGTACTTC	CASSPSSGRYEQYF
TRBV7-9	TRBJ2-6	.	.	TGTGCCAGCACCTCTACAGTCCCCTCTGGGGCCAACGTCCTGACTTTC	CASTSTVPSGANVLTF
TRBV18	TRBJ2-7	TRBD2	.	TGTGCCAGCTCATACCTAGCGGGTGACGCGACCTACGAGCAGTACTTC	CASSYLAGDATYEQYF
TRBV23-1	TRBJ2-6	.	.	TGCGCCAGCAGTCGGAGGGTATCCGGGGCCAACGTCCTGACTTTC	CASSRRVSGANVLTF
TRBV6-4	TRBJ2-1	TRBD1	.	TGTGCCAGCCGAGGGACAGGGGTACACAATGAGCAGTTCTTC	CASRGTGVHNEQFF
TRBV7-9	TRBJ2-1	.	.	TGTGCCAGCAGCTTAGAGTCCGGGAACAATGAGCAGTTCTTC	CASSLESGNNEQFF
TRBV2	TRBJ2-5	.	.	TGTGCCAGCAGTGTTCTTGCGGAGACCCAGTACTTC	CASSVLAETQYF
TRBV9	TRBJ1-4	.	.	TGTGCCAGCAGCGTAGGTTACGGGGGGGAAGAAAAACTGTTTTTT	CASSVGYGGEEKLFF
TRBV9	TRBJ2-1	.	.	TGTGCCAGCAGCGTAGCTACACCGACTTATGAGCAGTTCTTC	CASSVATPTYEQFF
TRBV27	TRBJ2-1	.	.	TGTGCCAGCAGCCCGGGGGGCCACAATGAGCAGTTCTTC	CASSPGGHNEQFF
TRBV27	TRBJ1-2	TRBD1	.	TGTGCCAGCAGTTCGCCGGGACAGATTAACTATGGCTACACCTTC	CASSSPGQINYGYTF
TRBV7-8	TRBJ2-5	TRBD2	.	TGTGCCAGCAGACGAAGCGGGAGGGTAACCCAAGAGACCCAGTACTTC	CASRRSGRVTQETQYF
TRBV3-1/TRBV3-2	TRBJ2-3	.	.	TGTGCCAGCAGCCAAGATCCGGAGGGCACAGATACGCAGTATTTT	CASSQDPEGTDTQYF
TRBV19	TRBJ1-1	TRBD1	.	TGTGCCAGTAGTATCTCGGGGACAGGGGGCACTGAAGCTTTCTTT	CASSISGTGGTEAFF
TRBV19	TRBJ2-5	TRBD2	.	TGTGCCAGTAGTATGTGGACTAGCGGGCGGCAAGAGACCCAGTACTTC	CASSMWTSGRQETQYF
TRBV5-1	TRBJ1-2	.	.	TGCGCCAGTCGGAACGACAGAGCTAACTATGGCTACACCTTC	CASRNDRANYGYTF
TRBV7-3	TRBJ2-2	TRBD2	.	TGTGCCAGCAGCTTATTCCCTAGCGGGATCGGTACCGGGGAGCTGTTTTTT	CASSLFPSGIGTGELFF
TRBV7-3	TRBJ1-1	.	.	TGTGCCAGCAGCTTCGGGGGGGAAACTGAAGCTTTCTTT	CASSFGGETEAFF
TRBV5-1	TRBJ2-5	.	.	TGCGCCAGCAGCTCCAGGGGAGAAGAGACCCAGTACTTC	CASSSRGEETQYF
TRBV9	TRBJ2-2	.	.	TGTGCCAGCAGCCTTCAGGGATCCGGGGAGCTGTTTTTT	CASSLQGSGELFF
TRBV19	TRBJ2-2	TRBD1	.	TGTGCCAGTAGTACCTTAACAGGGGGACGGGCCGGGGAGCTGTTTTTT	CASSTLTGGRAGELFF
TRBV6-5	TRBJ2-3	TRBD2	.	TGTGGTTCCGGGGGGGCCGATACGCAGTATTTT	CGSGGADTQYF
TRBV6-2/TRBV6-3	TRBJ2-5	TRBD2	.	TGTGCCAGCAGTTACGGGTTTCCCGGGAGGGCCGGGGAGACCCAGTACTTC	CASSYGFPGRAGETQYF
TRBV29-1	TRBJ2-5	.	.	TGCAGCGCTGCGGAAGAGACCCAGTACTTC	CSAAEETQYF
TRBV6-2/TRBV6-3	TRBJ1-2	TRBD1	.	TGTGCCAGCAGCCAGCCCCCGGGACAGGGGTTCTATGGCTACACCTTC	CASSQPPGQGFYGYTF
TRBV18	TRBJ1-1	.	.	TGTGCCAGCTCACCACGGAGGTCGACTGAAGCTTTCTTT	CASSPRRSTEAFF
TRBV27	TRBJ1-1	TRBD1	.	TGTGCCTCCTACAGGGGGGGCACTGAAGCTTTCTTT	CASYRGGTEAFF
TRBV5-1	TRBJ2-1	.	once	TGCGCCAGCCTATACTCAAATGAGGGTGAGCAGTTCTTC	CASLYSNEGEQFF
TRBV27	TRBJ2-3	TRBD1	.	TGTGCCAGCAGTTTAGGGACAGGGACAGATACGCAGTATTTT	CASSLGTGTDTQYF
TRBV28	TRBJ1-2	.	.	TGTGCCAGCAGTTTAGTACCAGGGTCCAACTATGGCTACACCTTC	CASSLVPGSNYGYTF
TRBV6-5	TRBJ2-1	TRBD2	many	TGTGCCAGCAGTTCCGGACTAGCGGGTGAGCAGTTCTTC	CASSSGLAGEQFF
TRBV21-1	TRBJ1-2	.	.	TGTGCCAGCAGCAAGGGAGGAAGGTATGGCTACACCTTC	CASSKGGRYGYTF
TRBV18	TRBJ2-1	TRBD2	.	TGTGCCAGCTCGAGGACTAGCGGGAGATCCTCCTACAATGAGCAGTTCTTC	CASSRTSGRSSYNEQFF
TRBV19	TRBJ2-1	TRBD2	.	TGTGCCAGTAGTGCGGGAAGGGGACTAGCGGGAGGGTCCTACAATGAGCAGTTCTTC	CASSAGRGLAGGSYNEQFF